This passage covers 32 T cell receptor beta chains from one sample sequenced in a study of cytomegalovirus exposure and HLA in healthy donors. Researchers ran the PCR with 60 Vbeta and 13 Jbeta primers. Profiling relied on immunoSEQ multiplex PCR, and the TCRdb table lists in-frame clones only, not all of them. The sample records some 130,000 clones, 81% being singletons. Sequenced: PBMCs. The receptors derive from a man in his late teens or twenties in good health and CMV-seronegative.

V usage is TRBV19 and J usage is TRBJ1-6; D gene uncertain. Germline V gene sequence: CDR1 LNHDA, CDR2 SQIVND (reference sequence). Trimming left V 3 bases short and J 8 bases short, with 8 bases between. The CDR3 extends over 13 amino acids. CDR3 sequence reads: CASSIGRDSPLHF. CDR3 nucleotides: TGTGCCAGTAGTATCGGGAGGGATTCACCCCTCCACTTT. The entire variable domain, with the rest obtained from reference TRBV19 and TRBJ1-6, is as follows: DGGITQSPKYLFRKEGQNVTLSCEQNLNHDAMYWYRQDPGQGLRLIYYSQIVNDFQKGDIAEGYSVSREKKESFPLTVTSAQKNPTAFYLCASSIGRDSPLHFGNGTRLTVT.

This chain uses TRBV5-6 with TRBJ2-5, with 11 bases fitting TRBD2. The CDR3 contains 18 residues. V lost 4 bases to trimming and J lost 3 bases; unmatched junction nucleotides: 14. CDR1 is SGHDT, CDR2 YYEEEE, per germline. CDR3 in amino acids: CASSPTISGGALEETQYF. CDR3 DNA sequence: TGTGCCAGCAGCCCCACCATTAGCGGGGGGGCTTTGGAAGAGACCCAGTACTTC.

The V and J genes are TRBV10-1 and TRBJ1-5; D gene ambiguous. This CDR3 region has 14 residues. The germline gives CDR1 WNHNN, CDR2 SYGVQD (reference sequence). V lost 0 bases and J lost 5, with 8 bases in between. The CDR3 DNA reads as TGCGCCAGCAGTGAGTCGGGCAGTCATCAGCCCCAGCATTTT. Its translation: CASSESGSHQPQHF.

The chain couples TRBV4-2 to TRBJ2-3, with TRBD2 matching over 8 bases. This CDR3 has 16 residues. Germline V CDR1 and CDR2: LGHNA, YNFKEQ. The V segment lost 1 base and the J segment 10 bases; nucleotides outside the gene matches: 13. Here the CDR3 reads CASSQGRTGGPSPQYF. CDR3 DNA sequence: TGTGCCAGCAGCCAAGGGCGGACGGGGGGGCCTTCACCGCAGTATTTT.

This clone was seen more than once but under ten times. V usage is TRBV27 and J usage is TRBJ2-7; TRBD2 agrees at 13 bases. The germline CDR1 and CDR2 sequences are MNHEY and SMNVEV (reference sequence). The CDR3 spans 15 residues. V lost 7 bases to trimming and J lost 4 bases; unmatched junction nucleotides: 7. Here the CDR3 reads CASKTGTSGVYEQYF. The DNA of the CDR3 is TGTGCCAGCAAAACCGGGACTAGCGGGGTGTACGAGCAGTACTTC.

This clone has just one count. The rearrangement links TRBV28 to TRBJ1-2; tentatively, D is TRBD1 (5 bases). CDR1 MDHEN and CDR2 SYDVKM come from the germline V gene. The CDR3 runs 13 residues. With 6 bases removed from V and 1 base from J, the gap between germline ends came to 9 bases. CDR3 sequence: CASSPTDNYGYTF. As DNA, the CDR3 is TGTGCCAGCAGCCCGACAGATAACTATGGCTACACCTTC.

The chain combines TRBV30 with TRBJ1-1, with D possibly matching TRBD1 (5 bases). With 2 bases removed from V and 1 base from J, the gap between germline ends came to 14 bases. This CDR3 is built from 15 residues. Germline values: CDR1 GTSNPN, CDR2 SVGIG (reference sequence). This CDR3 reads CAWSLLGRGNTEAFF. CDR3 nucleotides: TGTGCCTGGAGTCTTCTCGGGAGGGGGAACACTGAAGCTTTCTTT. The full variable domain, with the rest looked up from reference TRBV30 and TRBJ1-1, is SQTIHQWPATLVQPVGSPLSLECTVEGTSNPNLYWYRQAAGRGLQLLFYSVGIGQISSEVPQNLSASRPQDRQFILSSKKLLLSDSGFYLCAWSLLGRGNTEAFFGQGTRLTVV.

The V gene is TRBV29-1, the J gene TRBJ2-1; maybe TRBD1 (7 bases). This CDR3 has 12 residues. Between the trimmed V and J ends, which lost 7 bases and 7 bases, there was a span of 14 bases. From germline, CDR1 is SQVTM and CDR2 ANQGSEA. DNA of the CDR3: TGCAGCGCCCGGCGGGGACAGAATGAGCAGTTCTTC. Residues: CSARRGQNEQFF.

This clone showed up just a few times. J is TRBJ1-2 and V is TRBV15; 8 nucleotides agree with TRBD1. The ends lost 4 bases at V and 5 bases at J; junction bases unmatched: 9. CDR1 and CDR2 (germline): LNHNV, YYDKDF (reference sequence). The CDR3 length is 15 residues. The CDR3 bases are TGTGCCACCAGCATATCAGGGGGCGCGAGATATGGCTACACCTTC. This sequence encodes CATSISGGARYGYTF.

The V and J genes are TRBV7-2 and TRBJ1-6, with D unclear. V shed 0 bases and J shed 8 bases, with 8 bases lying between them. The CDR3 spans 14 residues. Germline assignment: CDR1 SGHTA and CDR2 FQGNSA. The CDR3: CASSLATAHSPLHF. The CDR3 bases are TGTGCCAGCAGCTTAGCCACAGCTCATTCACCCCTCCACTTT.

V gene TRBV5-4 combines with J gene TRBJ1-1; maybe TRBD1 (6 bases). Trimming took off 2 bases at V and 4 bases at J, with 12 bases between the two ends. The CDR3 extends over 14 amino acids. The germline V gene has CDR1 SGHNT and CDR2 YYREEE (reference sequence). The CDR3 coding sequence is TGTGCCAGCAGCTTTACAGGGTTGGGCACTGAAGCTTTCTTT. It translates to CASSFTGLGTEAFF.

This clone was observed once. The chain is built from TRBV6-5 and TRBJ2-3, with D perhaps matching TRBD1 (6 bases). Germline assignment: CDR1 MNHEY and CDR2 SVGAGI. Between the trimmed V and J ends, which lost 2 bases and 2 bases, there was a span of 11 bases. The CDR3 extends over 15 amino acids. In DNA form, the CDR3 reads TGTGCCAGCAGTTACCGGGACACCTACACAGATACGCAGTATTTT. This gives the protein CASSYRDTYTDTQYF.

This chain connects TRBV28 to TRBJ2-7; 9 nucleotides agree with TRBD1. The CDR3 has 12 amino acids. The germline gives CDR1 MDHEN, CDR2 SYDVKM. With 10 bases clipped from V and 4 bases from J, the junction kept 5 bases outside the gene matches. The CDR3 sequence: CATRQGVYEQYF. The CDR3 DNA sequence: TGTGCCACCAGACAGGGGGTGTACGAGCAGTACTTC.

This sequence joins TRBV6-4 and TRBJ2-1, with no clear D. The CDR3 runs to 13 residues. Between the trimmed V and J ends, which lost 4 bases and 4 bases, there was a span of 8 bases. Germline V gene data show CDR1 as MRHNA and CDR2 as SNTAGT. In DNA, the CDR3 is TGTGCCAGCAGTGGACACCCTTACAATGAGCAGTTCTTC. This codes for CASSGHPYNEQFF.

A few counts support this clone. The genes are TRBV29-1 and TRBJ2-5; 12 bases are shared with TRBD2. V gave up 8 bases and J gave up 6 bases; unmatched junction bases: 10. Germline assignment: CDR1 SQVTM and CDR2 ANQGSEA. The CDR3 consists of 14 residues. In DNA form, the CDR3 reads TGCAGCTCTGCCGAGACTAGCGGGGGAAAGACCCAGTACTTC. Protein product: CSSAETSGGKTQYF.

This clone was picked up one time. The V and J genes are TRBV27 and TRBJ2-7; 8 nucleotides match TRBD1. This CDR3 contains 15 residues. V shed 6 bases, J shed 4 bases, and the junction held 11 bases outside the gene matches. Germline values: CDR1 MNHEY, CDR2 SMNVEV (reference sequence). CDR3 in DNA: TGTGCCAGCAGGGACAGGGCTGGGGGCCTTTACGAGCAGTACTTC. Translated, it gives CASRDRAGGLYEQYF.

The CDR3 region is CASSLRTASSYEQYF. In nucleotides, the CDR3 is TGTGCCAGCAGCTTAAGGACTGCGAGCTCCTACGAGCAGTACTTC. This sequence joins TRBV7-2 and TRBJ2-5; a weak D match, TRBD2 (5 bases). With the DNA end fitting TRBJ2-7 better, the J assignment may be wrong. There are 15 residues in the CDR3. Germline V gene data show CDR1 as SGHTA and CDR2 as FQGNSA.

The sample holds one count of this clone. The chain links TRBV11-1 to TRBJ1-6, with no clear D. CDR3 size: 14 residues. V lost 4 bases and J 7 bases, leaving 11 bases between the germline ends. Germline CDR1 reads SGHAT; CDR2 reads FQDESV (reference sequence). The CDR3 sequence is CASSSRLNNSPLHF. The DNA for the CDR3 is TGTGCCAGCAGCTCGCGTCTAAACAATTCACCCCTCCACTTT.

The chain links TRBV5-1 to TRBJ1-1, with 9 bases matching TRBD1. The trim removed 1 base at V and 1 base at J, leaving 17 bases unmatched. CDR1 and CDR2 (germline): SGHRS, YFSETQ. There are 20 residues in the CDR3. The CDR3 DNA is TGCGCCAGCAGCTTGAGAGGTGTTCAGAGGACAGGGGTTCGGAACACTGAAGCTTTCTTT. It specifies CASSLRGVQRTGVRNTEAFF.

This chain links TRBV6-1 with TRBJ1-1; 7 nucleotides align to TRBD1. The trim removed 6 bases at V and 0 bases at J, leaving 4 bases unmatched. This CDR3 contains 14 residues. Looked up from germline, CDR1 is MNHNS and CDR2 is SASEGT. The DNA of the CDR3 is TGTGCCAGCAGCCGGGGACAGCTGAACACTGAAGCTTTCTTT. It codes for CASSRGQLNTEAFF.

The CDR3 here is CAWVWTARGLNTEAFF. CDR3 coding DNA: TGTGCCTGGGTCTGGACCGCCAGGGGGCTGAACACTGAAGCTTTCTTT. The chain carries TRBV30 and TRBJ1-1; the match to TRBD1 covers 8 bases. The V segment lost 5 bases and the J segment 0 bases; nucleotides outside the gene matches: 11. The CDR3 totals 16 residues. Germline V gene data show CDR1 as GTSNPN and CDR2 as SVGIG (reference sequence).

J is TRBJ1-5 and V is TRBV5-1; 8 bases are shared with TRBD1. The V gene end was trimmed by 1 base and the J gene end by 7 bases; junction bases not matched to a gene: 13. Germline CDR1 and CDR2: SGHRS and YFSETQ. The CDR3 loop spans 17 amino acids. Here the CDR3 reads CASSLFPQGAPGQPQHF. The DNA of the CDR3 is TGCGCCAGCAGCTTGTTCCCGCAGGGGGCGCCTGGGCAGCCCCAGCATTTT.

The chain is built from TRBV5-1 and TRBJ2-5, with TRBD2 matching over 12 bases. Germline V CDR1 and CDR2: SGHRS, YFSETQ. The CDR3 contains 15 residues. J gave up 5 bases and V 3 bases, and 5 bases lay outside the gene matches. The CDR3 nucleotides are TGCGCCAGCAGCTACCGGACTAGCGGGGCGGAGACCCAGTACTTC. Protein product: CASSYRTSGAETQYF. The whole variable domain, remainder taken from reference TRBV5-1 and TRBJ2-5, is KAGVTQTPRYLIKTRGQQVTLSCSPISGHRSVSWYQQTPGQGLQFLFEYFSETQRNKGNFPGRFSGRQFSNSRSEMNVSTLELGDSALYLCASSYRTSGAETQYFGPGTRLLVL.

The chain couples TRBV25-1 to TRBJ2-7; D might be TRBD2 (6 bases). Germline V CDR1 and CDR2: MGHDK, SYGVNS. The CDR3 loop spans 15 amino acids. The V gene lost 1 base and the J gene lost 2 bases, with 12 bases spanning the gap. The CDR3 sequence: CASSESGVLTYEQYF. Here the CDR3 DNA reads TGTGCCAGCAGTGAATCGGGAGTTCTAACCTACGAGCAGTACTTC.

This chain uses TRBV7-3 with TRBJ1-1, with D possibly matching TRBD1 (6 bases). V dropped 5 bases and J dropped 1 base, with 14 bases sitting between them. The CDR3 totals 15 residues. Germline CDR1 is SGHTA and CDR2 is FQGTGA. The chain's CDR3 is CASSPAGGPNTEAFF. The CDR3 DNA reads TGTGCCAGCAGCCCAGCGGGGGGGCCGAACACTGAAGCTTTCTTT.

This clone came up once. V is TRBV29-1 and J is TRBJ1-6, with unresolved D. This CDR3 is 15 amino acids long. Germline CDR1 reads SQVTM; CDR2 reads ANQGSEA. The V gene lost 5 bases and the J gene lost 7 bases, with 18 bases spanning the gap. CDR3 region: CSVRPGTGANSPLHF. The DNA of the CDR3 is TGCAGCGTTCGTCCCGGAACGGGAGCAAATTCACCCCTCCACTTT.

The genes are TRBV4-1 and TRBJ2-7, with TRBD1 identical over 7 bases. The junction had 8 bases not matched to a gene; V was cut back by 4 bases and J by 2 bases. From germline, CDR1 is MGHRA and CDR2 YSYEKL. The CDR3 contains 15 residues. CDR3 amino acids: CASSLTGATAYEQYF. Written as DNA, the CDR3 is TGCGCCAGCAGCCTTACAGGGGCGACTGCCTACGAGCAGTACTTC.

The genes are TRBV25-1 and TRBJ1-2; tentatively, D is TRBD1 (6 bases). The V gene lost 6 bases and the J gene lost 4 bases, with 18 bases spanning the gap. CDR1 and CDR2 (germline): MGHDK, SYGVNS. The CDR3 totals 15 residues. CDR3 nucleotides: TGTGCCAGCAGCGAGGGGGGGGCAGGGGTCTATGGCTACACCTTC. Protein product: CASSEGGAGVYGYTF.

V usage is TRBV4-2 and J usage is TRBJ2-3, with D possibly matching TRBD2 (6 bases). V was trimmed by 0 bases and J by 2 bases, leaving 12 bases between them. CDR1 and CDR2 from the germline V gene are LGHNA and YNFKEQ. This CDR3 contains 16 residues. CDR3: CASSQDGTHSTDTQYF. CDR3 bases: TGTGCCAGCAGCCAAGACGGGACTCATTCCACAGATACGCAGTATTTT.

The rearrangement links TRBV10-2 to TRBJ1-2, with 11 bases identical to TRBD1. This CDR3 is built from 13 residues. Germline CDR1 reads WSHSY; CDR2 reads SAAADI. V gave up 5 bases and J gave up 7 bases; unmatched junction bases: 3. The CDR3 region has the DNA TGCGCCAGCAGTTCCGGGACAGGGGGTGGCTACACCTTC. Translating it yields CASSSGTGGGYTF.

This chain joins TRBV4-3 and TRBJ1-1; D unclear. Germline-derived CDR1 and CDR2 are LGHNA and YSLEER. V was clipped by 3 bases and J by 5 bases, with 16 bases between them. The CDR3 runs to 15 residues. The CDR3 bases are TGCGCCAGCAGCCAGGATTCCTTGAGAGGAACTGAAGCTTTCTTT. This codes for CASSQDSLRGTEAFF.

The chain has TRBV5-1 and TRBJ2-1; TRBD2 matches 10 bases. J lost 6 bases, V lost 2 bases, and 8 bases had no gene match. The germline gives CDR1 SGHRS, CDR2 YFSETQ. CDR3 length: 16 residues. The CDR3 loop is CASSLAAGGPRNEQFF. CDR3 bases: TGCGCCAGCAGCTTAGCAGCGGGGGGGCCTCGCAATGAGCAGTTCTTC.